The T cell receptor beta chain under discussion was sequenced for a study of identical twins. General study findings and limits: Excess twin sharing in beta out-of-frame sequences was weaker. Instead of following the same donors, the conclusions were based on cross-sectional statistical analysis.

Germline V gives CDR1 DFQATT, CDR2 SNEGSKA (reference sequence). Trimming shortened V by 7 bases and J by 0 bases, and 15 bases separated the two germline ends. CDR3 length: 14 amino acids. In this sample, this clonotype turned up a few times. Its target is not known. TCRdb re-analysed the 5' RACE reads in MiXCR, keeping a single row per CDR3 protein. The repertoire holds over 200,000 distinct CDR3 sequences, with around 10% as singletons. The J gene is TRBJ1-1, the V gene TRBV20-1; D not resolved. This TCR was sampled from a woman between 18 and 29 years old in good health. The sample comprised memory (CD45RO+) T cells sorted from blood. CDR3 region: CSGGRARMNTEAFF. For the CDR3, the DNA is TGCAGTGGCGGGAGGGCGAGAATGAACACTGAAGCTTTCTTT.